Listed below are T cell receptor beta chains from one sample, sequenced in a study of CD8 T cells in ankylosing spondylitis. TCRdb fed the 5' RACE reads into MiXCR, producing one record per CDR3 protein. The sample has hundreds of thousands of distinct CDR3 sequences, approximately 24% seen once; the top ten hold just over 6.5%. Sequenced: blood, either unsorted or a sorted T cell fraction (not recorded which). The origin of the receptors is a male donor with ankylosing spondylitis or in good health (not recorded which). Each CDR3 is given with its conserved first and last residue. Fields, in order: J gene, D gene, V gene, clone size, CDR3 protein, CDR3 DNA. A D gene is named only where the DNA matches it firmly. Not all rows give a size; the values are once, few, many and, for expanded clones, a class.

TRBJ2-2 | . | TRBV6-1 | . | CASRFITGELFF | TGTGCCAGCAGATTTATAACCGGGGAGCTGTTTTTT
TRBJ2-1 | TRBD1 | TRBV10-3 | many | CAISGDRGEGNEQFF | TGTGCCATCAGTGGGGACAGGGGCGAGGGGAATGAGCAGTTCTTC
TRBJ2-1 | . | TRBV6-4 | . | CASASAGTPSSEQFF | TGTGCCAGCGCCTCGGCCGGGACTCCTTCAAGTGAGCAGTTCTTC
TRBJ1-6 | . | TRBV5-1 | . | CASSLEVTSALHF | TGCGCCAGCAGCTTGGAGGTCACTTCAGCCCTCCACTTT
TRBJ1-3 | . | TRBV11-2 | many | CASSLEAGNTIYF | TGTGCCAGCAGCTTAGAGGCGGGAAACACCATATATTTT
TRBJ2-5 | . | TRBV20-1 | . | CSANRGGGGQETQYF | TGCAGTGCGAATAGAGGCGGAGGGGGGCAAGAGACCCAGTACTTC
TRBJ2-1 | . | TRBV5-4 | few | CASSRLEGSYNEQFF | TGTGCCAGCAGCAGACTGGAGGGATCCTACAATGAGCAGTTCTTC
TRBJ2-3 | TRBD1 | TRBV7-8 | many | CASSLAGTGFTDTQYF | TGTGCCAGCAGCCTCGCTGGGACAGGGTTCACAGATACGCAGTATTTT
TRBJ2-1 | . | TRBV5-1 | many | CASSRDDTAIYNEQFF | TGCGCCAGCAGCCGTGATGACACAGCCATATACAATGAGCAGTTCTTC
TRBJ2-1 | TRBD2 | TRBV6-5 | . | CASSFSELAGYNEQFF | TGTGCCAGCAGTTTCTCCGAACTAGCGGGATACAATGAGCAGTTCTTC
TRBJ1-3 | . | TRBV6-5 | many | CASSYDPQGTGNTIYF | TGTGCCAGCAGTTACGACCCGCAGGGGACTGGAAACACCATATATTTT
TRBJ2-2 | TRBD2 | TRBV4-1 | many | CASSHGLAGVNTGELFF | TGCGCCAGCAGCCACGGACTAGCGGGAGTTAACACCGGGGAGCTGTTTTTT
TRBJ2-7 | TRBD2 | TRBV5-1 | many | CASSLISMFLAGGSGEQYF | TGCGCCAGCAGCTTAATTTCCATGTTCTTGGCGGGAGGCTCGGGCGAGCAGTACTTC
TRBJ2-4 | TRBD1 | TRBV4-2 | few | CASSQDRQGLQYF | TGTGCCAGCAGCCAAGATCGACAGGGACTTCAGTACTTC
TRBJ1-6 | . | TRBV20-1 | many | CSARDRAGAGNSPLHF | TGCAGTGCACGGGACCGGGCCGGCGCCGGGAATTCACCCCTCCACTTT
TRBJ2-4 | . | TRBV6-1 | . | CATGTLAKNIQYF | TGTGCCACGGGGACCCTAGCCAAAAACATTCAGTACTTC
TRBJ1-5 | . | TRBV6-2/TRBV6-3 | many | CASTLDGNQPQHF | TGTGCCAGCACCCTGGATGGCAATCAGCCCCAGCATTTT
TRBJ2-2 | TRBD1 | TRBV5-4 | . | CASSEGTANTGELFF | TGTGCCAGCAGCGAGGGGACAGCGAACACCGGGGAGCTGTTTTTT
TRBJ2-6 | . | TRBV7-2 | many | CASSSWRRMGANVLTF | TGTGCCAGCAGCTCGTGGCGGAGGATGGGGGCCAACGTCCTGACTTTC
TRBJ1-2 | TRBD1 | TRBV12-3/TRBV12-4 | . | CASSSGGMQNYGYTF | TGTGCCAGCAGTTCAGGGGGGATGCAAAACTATGGCTACACCTTC
TRBJ1-1 | . | TRBV18 | . | CASSPSRDLEAFF | TGTGCCAGCTCACCTTCTCGGGACCTCGAAGCTTTCTTT
TRBJ2-5 | TRBD1 | TRBV20-1 | . | CSARTGQEKETQYF | TGCAGTGCCCGGACGGGACAGGAGAAAGAGACCCAGTACTTC
TRBJ2-2 | TRBD1 | TRBV5-1 | many | CASSLLQGAVGELFF | TGCGCCAGCAGCTTGCTCCAGGGGGCAGTCGGGGAGCTGTTTTTT
TRBJ2-5 | TRBD2 | TRBV20-1 | few | CSARDLTSGQETQYF | TGCAGTGCTAGAGATCTTACTAGCGGACAAGAGACCCAGTACTTC
TRBJ2-7 | . | TRBV20-1 | many | CSARDIGTPSEQYF | TGCAGTGCTAGAGATATTGGGACTCCCAGCGAGCAGTACTTC
TRBJ2-1 | TRBD2 | TRBV6-2/TRBV6-3 | many | CASSYGLATVFF | TGTGCCAGCAGTTACGGACTAGCCACCGTGTTTTTC
TRBJ1-3 | . | TRBV12-3/TRBV12-4 | many | CASSQGPLSGNTIYF | TGTGCCAGCAGCCAGGGACCTTTATCTGGAAACACCATATATTTT
TRBJ1-2 | . | TRBV7-8 | many | CASSPYGSRGSHGYTF | TGTGCCAGCAGCCCCTATGGGTCAAGGGGGTCCCATGGCTACACCTTC
TRBJ2-3 | . | TRBV7-6 | . | CASSLARNTDTQYF | TGTGCCAGCAGCTTAGCACGGAACACAGATACGCAGTATTTT
TRBJ1-2 | . | TRBV6-6 | few | CASSTEYGYTF | TGTGCCAGCAGTACTGAGTATGGCTACACCTTC
TRBJ2-5 | . | TRBV20-1 | few | CSATQLVGQETQYF | TGCAGTGCCACTCAACTAGTTGGCCAAGAGACCCAGTACTTC
TRBJ2-1 | . | TRBV11-1 | many | CASSLVGWDQQQFF | TGTGCCAGCAGCTTAGTTGGTTGGGATCAACAGCAGTTCTTC
TRBJ2-7 | . | TRBV10-3 | many | CAIRVGDGTSYEQYF | TGTGCCATCAGGGTTGGGGACGGCACTTCCTACGAGCAGTACTTC
TRBJ1-1 | . | TRBV29-1 | . | CSVAGTEAFF | TGCAGCGTTGCTGGGACTGAAGCTTTCTTT
TRBJ2-1 | . | TRBV12-3/TRBV12-4 | many | CASSPPTSRINNEQFF | TGTGCCAGCAGCCCCCCCACTAGCCGAATTAACAATGAGCAGTTCTTC
TRBJ2-7 | . | TRBV5-6 | many | CASSLARSEQYF | TGTGCCAGCAGCTTGGCCAGGAGTGAGCAGTACTTC
TRBJ1-2 | . | TRBV5-6 | many | CASSLGARNYGYTF | TGTGCCAGCAGCTTGGGGGCCAGAAATTATGGCTACACCTTC
TRBJ2-3 | . | TRBV20-1 | . | CSARSSLSDTQYF | TGCAGTGCTAGATCTAGCCTGTCAGATACGCAGTATTTT
TRBJ1-2 | TRBD1 | TRBV6-5 | many | CASSYSTGDPGYTF | TGTGCCAGCAGTTACTCGACAGGGGACCCTGGCTACACCTTC
TRBJ1-5 | . | TRBV29-1 | . | CSAKRGDQPQHF | TGCAGCGCCAAGAGGGGGGATCAGCCCCAGCATTTT
TRBJ2-3 | TRBD1 | TRBV10-3 | many | CAISRGQGQQTDTQYF | TGTGCCATCAGCCGAGGACAGGGACAACAAACAGATACGCAGTATTTT
TRBJ2-5 | . | TRBV4-1 | . | CASSQEGREEETQYF | TGCGCCAGCAGCCAAGAGGGAAGGGAGGAAGAGACCCAGTACTTC
TRBJ2-5 | . | TRBV15 | . | CATSRQEKETQYF | TGTGCCACCAGCAGACAGGAGAAAGAGACCCAGTACTTC
TRBJ1-4 | TRBD1 | TRBV3-1 | many | CASSPQGAGEKLFF | TGCGCCAGCAGCCCACAGGGGGCGGGTGAAAAACTGTTTTTT
TRBJ1-3 | . | TRBV29-1 | few | CSVPLPGNTIYF | TGCAGCGTTCCCCTCCCCGGAAACACCATATATTTT
TRBJ2-7 | TRBD2 | TRBV6-1 | . | CASSTTSGRIPSYEQYF | TGTGCCAGCAGTACGACTAGCGGGAGGATACCGTCCTACGAGCAGTACTTC
TRBJ2-1 | . | TRBV20-1 | many | CSAIVRGANEQFF | TGCAGTGCCATAGTCCGGGGGGCTAATGAGCAGTTCTTC
TRBJ1-1 | . | TRBV4-3 | . | CASSQGALGGAEAFF | TGCGCCAGCAGCCAAGGGGCGCTGGGGGGCGCTGAAGCTTTCTTT
TRBJ2-1 | TRBD2 | TRBV5-1 | . | CASSYAGTSGLNEQFF | TGCGCCAGCAGTTATGCCGGGACTAGCGGACTTAATGAGCAGTTCTTC
TRBJ2-5 | . | TRBV20-1 | many | CSASGNEKTQYF | TGCAGTGCTAGTGGCAACGAAAAGACCCAGTACTTC
TRBJ2-5 | TRBD1 | TRBV4-2 | . | CASSQDIGGQGRETKYF | TGTGCCAGCAGCCAAGATATCGGAGGACAGGGACGAGAGACCAAGTACTTC
TRBJ1-4 | . | TRBV15 | few | CATSRDRRATNEKLFF | TGTGCCACCAGCAGAGATAGGAGAGCAACTAATGAAAAACTGTTTTTT
TRBJ2-3 | TRBD2 | TRBV7-9 | many | CASSYRRPSGSTDTQYF | TGTGCCAGCAGCTATCGTCGCCCTAGCGGAAGCACAGATACGCAGTATTTT